These T cell receptor beta chains were read from a single sample in a study of liver allograft versus peripheral blood T cells. Via MiXCR, TCRdb re-called the reads, giving one row per CDR3 protein. The sample yields fewer than 9,500 distinct CDR3 sequences, approximately 16% seen once. Receptors originate from a human patient who had a liver transplant. Certain T cells may be donor cells from the graft. Both conserved end residues are part of each CDR3. Each record gives: CDR3 DNA, CDR3 protein, V gene, J gene, clone size, D gene. The D gene is left open where the match is weak. Only some rows state a clone size, as once, few, many or a class for expanded clones.

TGTGCCAGCAGCCCCATAACTACCCTGAACTATGGCTACACCTTC	CASSPITTLNYGYTF	TRBV7-9	TRBJ1-2	medium-sized	-
TGTGCCAGCAGTCTCCGAGTGGACTCGAACACAGATACGCAGTATTTT	CASSLRVDSNTDTQYF	TRBV12-3/TRBV12-4	TRBJ2-3	few	-
TGTGCCAGCAGCTTAGGATACCGAAACACTGAAGCTTTCTTT	CASSLGYRNTEAFF	TRBV7-2	TRBJ1-1	few	-
TGTGCCACCAGTGATGGGGCGGCACGCTATGGCTACACCTTC	CATSDGAARYGYTF	TRBV24-1	TRBJ1-2	-	-
TGTGCCAGCAGCTTGGCCAGGGAGACTGAAGCTTTCTTT	CASSLARETEAFF	TRBV5-4	TRBJ1-1	many	-
TGTGCCAGCAGCCAAAACAGGGGGCAGACTGAAGCTTTCTTT	CASSQNRGQTEAFF	TRBV3-1	TRBJ1-1	-	TRBD1
TGCAGTGCTCGTCAATGGGTTGACAGGGATAATCAGCCCCAGCATTTT	CSARQWVDRDNQPQHF	TRBV20-1	TRBJ1-5	-	TRBD1
TGTGCTAGTGGTTTGGGAGGGGACAGGGGGCGAAGTGAAAAACTGTTTTTT	CASGLGGDRGRSEKLFF	TRBV12-5	TRBJ1-4	medium-sized	TRBD1
TGTGCCAGTAGTTCCTCGGGCCCGAGCGAGCAGTACTTC	CASSSSGPSEQYF	TRBV19	TRBJ2-7	medium-sized	-
TGTGCCAGCAGCCGGCAGGGGGACACTGAAGCTTTCTTT	CASSRQGDTEAFF	TRBV3-1	TRBJ1-1	few	TRBD1
TGTGCCAGCAGCTTAGGGCCTTGGGGAGCTTTCTTT	CASSLGPWGAFF	TRBV7-2	TRBJ1-1	medium-sized	-
TGTGCCAGCAGGGCCTGGACAGGGGACACCGGGGAGCTGTTTTTT	CASRAWTGDTGELFF	TRBV6-5	TRBJ2-2	medium-sized	TRBD1
TGTGCCAGCTCACCACCATCGGGACAGTATTATGGCTACACCTTC	CASSPPSGQYYGYTF	TRBV18	TRBJ1-2	medium-sized	TRBD1
TGTGCCAGCTCACCGGTTGGACAAAGCTCCTACGAGCAGTACTTC	CASSPVGQSSYEQYF	TRBV18	TRBJ2-7	medium-sized	-
TGTGCCAGCAGCCAAGTATCGGTAAACACCGGGGAGCTGTTTTTT	CASSQVSVNTGELFF	TRBV3-1	TRBJ2-2	few	-
TGTGCCAGCGCACTCTCAGGGCCAGAAGCTTTCTTT	CASALSGPEAFF	TRBV18	TRBJ1-1	medium-sized	-
TGCAGTGCTGATTCCCCCGCGGGGGGCTACGAGCAGTACTTC	CSADSPAGGYEQYF	TRBV20-1	TRBJ2-7	-	TRBD2
TGTGCCAGCAGCCGAGACAGGTCCAGCTCCTACGAGCAGTACTTC	CASSRDRSSSYEQYF	TRBV3-2	TRBJ2-7	many	-
TGTGCCAGCAGTTTAAACAGGTGGAATGAGCAGTTCTTC	CASSLNRWNEQFF	TRBV12-3/TRBV12-4	TRBJ2-1	-	-
TGTGCCAGCAGCTTAGGGGGGCGGGGACCTGACGGCTACACCTTC	CASSLGGRGPDGYTF	TRBV7-2	TRBJ1-2	medium-sized	-
TGTGCCATCAGCCAGGGGGGAGACACTGAAGCTTTCTTT	CAISQGGDTEAFF	TRBV10-3	TRBJ1-1	medium-sized	TRBD1
TGTGCCAGCTCACCGGGGGGCAATCAGCCCCAGCATTTT	CASSPGGNQPQHF	TRBV18	TRBJ1-5	medium-sized	-
TGCAGTGCTAGATCTGATACAGGGGGCTCGCGCGAGCAGTACTTC	CSARSDTGGSREQYF	TRBV20-1	TRBJ2-7	-	TRBD1
TGTGCCAGCTCACCAGAGTTCAGTTCAGCTGAGGAGTACTTC	CASSPEFSSAEEYF	TRBV18	TRBJ2-7	many	-
TGTGCCAGCAGCCAAGATTACGTAGGGGGAGGGTTAGGAAGGGATGGCTACACCTTC	CASSQDYVGGGLGRDGYTF	TRBV3-1	TRBJ1-2	few	-
TGCGCCAGCAGCCAAGCACAGTACAATGAGCAGTTCTTC	CASSQAQYNEQFF	TRBV4-1	TRBJ2-1	-	-
TGCAGTGCTCAGGACCCTAGCACAGATACGCAGTATTTT	CSAQDPSTDTQYF	TRBV20-1	TRBJ2-3	-	-
TGTGCCAGCAGTCAGGGGGCTCTCTCTAATGAAAAACTGTTTTTT	CASSQGALSNEKLFF	TRBV6-1	TRBJ1-4	medium-sized	TRBD1
TGTGCCAGCAGTCAATTCGGGGGAGTGGGGATGAACACTGAAGCTTTCTTT	CASSQFGGVGMNTEAFF	TRBV27	TRBJ1-1	medium-sized	-
TGCAGTGCTAGAGACAGAGTCAGCTCTGGAAACACCATATATTTT	CSARDRVSSGNTIYF	TRBV20-1	TRBJ1-3	-	-
TGTGCCAGCAGCTTAAGTCCTAGCGACAATGAGCAGTTCTTC	CASSLSPSDNEQFF	TRBV11-2	TRBJ2-1	-	-
TGTGCCAGCAGCTTACTGGGGACGGGGGGCTACACCTTC	CASSLLGTGGYTF	TRBV7-9	TRBJ1-2	-	-
TGTGCCAGTAGTATTGAGGTGGCAGGACTAAATGAAAAACTGTTTTTT	CASSIEVAGLNEKLFF	TRBV19	TRBJ1-4	medium-sized	-
TGTGCCAGCAGTTACTCGAGAACAGGGGGAATGAACACTGAAGCTTTCTTT	CASSYSRTGGMNTEAFF	TRBV6-5	TRBJ1-1	medium-sized	TRBD1
TGTGCCAGCAGTTACTCGCGTACAGGAGGCGGAAGGGAGCAGTACTTC	CASSYSRTGGGREQYF	TRBV6-6	TRBJ2-7	medium-sized	-
TGTGCCAGCTCACCAGCGGGCAGAGCTAACTATGGCTACACCTTC	CASSPAGRANYGYTF	TRBV18	TRBJ1-2	medium-sized	-
TGTGCCAGCAGTGAAGCCCCCGGGACGCCTAATGAAAAACTGTTTTTT	CASSEAPGTPNEKLFF	TRBV6-1	TRBJ1-4	medium-sized	-
TGTGCCAGCAGCTTGGATAGGGGACAGCCCCAGCATTTT	CASSLDRGQPQHF	TRBV5-6	TRBJ1-5	few	-
TGTGCCAGCAGCCTGGGGGGGGCTAACTATGGCTACACCTTC	CASSLGGANYGYTF	TRBV7-2	TRBJ1-2	medium-sized	-
TGTGCCAGCCTTACGACCAATTTCGAAGATACGCAGTATTTT	CASLTTNFEDTQYF	TRBV2	TRBJ2-3	few	-
TGTGCCAGCAGCCTGGAGGGGCACTATGGCTACACCTTC	CASSLEGHYGYTF	TRBV3-1	TRBJ1-2	-	-
TGCGCCAGCAGCCAAGGCGGAACTGCTGGAAACACCATATATTTT	CASSQGGTAGNTIYF	TRBV4-1	TRBJ1-3	-	-
TGTGCCAGCAGAGCCCGAATGGGGGAGGCCTATGGCTACACCTTC	CASRARMGEAYGYTF	TRBV6-5	TRBJ1-2	medium-sized	-
TGCGCCAGCAGCGATGTCCAGGGGGCCGTGGGGGATACGCAGTATTTT	CASSDVQGAVGDTQYF	TRBV10-2	TRBJ2-3	-	TRBD1
TGCAGCGTCCGCTGGGCGGGGGTCTATGGCTACACCTTC	CSVRWAGVYGYTF	TRBV29-1	TRBJ1-2	medium-sized	-
TGTGCCAGTAGTATAGGCCCACAAGGAAACACCATATATTTT	CASSIGPQGNTIYF	TRBV19	TRBJ1-3	medium-sized	-
TGCAGTGCTAGGGCGGGGCATAGCAATCAGCCCCAGCATTTT	CSARAGHSNQPQHF	TRBV20-1	TRBJ1-5	few	-
TGTGCCAGCAGGCCGCTCTCGGGGGTCTACGAGCAGTACTTC	CASRPLSGVYEQYF	TRBV6-6	TRBJ2-7	medium-sized	-
TGTGCCAGCAGCCAAGGGTATATCCCATCCCCCTATGGCTACACCTTC	CASSQGYIPSPYGYTF	TRBV3-1	TRBJ1-2	-	-
TGTGCCAGCACCTCTAGCGGAGTCTCCTACGAGCAGTACTTC	CASTSSGVSYEQYF	TRBV7-9	TRBJ2-7	medium-sized	TRBD2
TGTGCCAGTAGTAGTCCGGGACAACCCATGAACACTGAAGCTTTCTTT	CASSSPGQPMNTEAFF	TRBV19	TRBJ1-1	medium-sized	-
TGTGCCAGTAGTATGGGGTCCGGGACAGGGGGCGGCTACACCTTC	CASSMGSGTGGGYTF	TRBV19	TRBJ1-2	-	TRBD1
TGTGCCAGCAGTATGGAACAGGGAAGCTCCTACGAGCAGTACTTC	CASSMEQGSSYEQYF	TRBV6-1	TRBJ2-7	medium-sized	-
TGTGCCAGCAGTCCGACAGTATATCAGCCCCAGCATTTT	CASSPTVYQPQHF	TRBV2	TRBJ1-5	few	-
TGTGCCAGCTCAGGTCTAAATGAGCAGTTCTTC	CASSGLNEQFF	TRBV18	TRBJ2-1	medium-sized	-